These 17 T cell receptor beta chains share one sample of origin, sequenced in a study of T-cell memory formation after mild COVID-19 (dated by TCRdb to the early 2020s). Receptors were amplified or captured by 5' RACE. Sequencing used an Illumina NovaSeq 6000. The public reads were quality trimmed at Q25 with fastp and then assembled into clones with MiXCR by TCRdb, keeping productive beta chains. Here each entry gathers all rows of one CDR3 protein and keeps the most common genes and DNA. The sample has approximately 250,000 distinct CDR3 sequences on record, over 15% of them singletons. The leading ten clones occupy around a fifth of the sample. The sequenced sample was PBMCs or a T cell subset sorted from them (not recorded which). All receptors derive from a man aged 18 to 35 who had mild COVID-19 (a few samples of this study predate the infection). The sample titles of this study are shuffled in the database, so cell type and time point are left out; the donor was told from shared clones.

In this sample, this clonotype turned up a few times. The chain has TRBV7-6 and TRBJ2-1; tentatively, D is TRBD1 (6 bases). The germline V gene has CDR1 SGHVS and CDR2 FNYEAQ. Trimming pared 3 bases from V and 4 bases from J, leaving 10 bases between. This CDR3 is built from 14 residues. In DNA, the CDR3 is TGTGCCAGCAGCTTCAAACAGGGATACAATGAGCAGTTCTTC. This encodes CASSFKQGYNEQFF.

This clonotype was seen a few times. CDR3 coding DNA: TGTGCCAGCAGTTCCGCTGGGACCTCGGAGGCCACTGAAGCTTTCTTT. Protein: CASSSAGTSEATEAFF. The V gene is TRBV6-5, the J gene TRBJ1-1; the D gene is possibly TRBD1 (5 bases). Germline V gene sequence: CDR1 MNHEY, CDR2 SVGAGI. V lost 4 bases, J lost 4 bases, and 19 bases lay in between. This CDR3 region has 16 residues.

The genes are TRBV28 and TRBJ1-2; tentative D call: TRBD1 (5 bases). Germline lookup yields CDR1 MDHEN and CDR2 SYDVKM. The length of the CDR3 is 15 residues. V lost 6 bases, J lost 2 bases, and 16 bases lay in between. This CDR3 reads CASSPGGGTNYGYTF. Here the CDR3 DNA reads TGTGCCAGCAGCCCGGGCGGAGGGACCAACTATGGCTACACCTTC.

The chain couples TRBV6-2 or TRBV6-3 to TRBJ2-7; 7 bases map to TRBD2. V lost 6 bases, J lost 2 bases, and 4 bases stayed unmatched. Germline V lookup: CDR1 MNHEY, CDR2 SVGEGT. There are 13 residues in the CDR3. The CDR3 spells CASRREAPYEQYF. For the CDR3, the DNA is TGTGCCAGCAGACGGGAGGCCCCCTACGAGCAGTACTTC.

Details on this clonotype: Because it lacks the conserved phenylalanine or tryptophan at the end, this CDR3 is likely a read error. The limits of the CDR3 on the DNA are not certain, so only TCRdb's listed CDR3 is given. This chain joins TRBV2 and TRBJ1-2; the table's D call, TRBD1, was not checked against the DNA. Both ends counted, the CDR3 spans 8 residues. Germline assignment: CDR1 SNHLY and CDR2 FYNNEI. CDR3 residues: CASTARRG.

In this sample, this clonotype turned up a few times. The chain employs TRBV5-6 and TRBJ1-1; 8 bases are a match to TRBD1. The J segment lost 5 bases and the V segment lost 0 bases, leaving 3 bases of the junction unmatched. The CDR3 is 14 residues long. Germline V gives CDR1 SGHDT, CDR2 YYEEEE. CDR3 DNA sequence: TGTGCCAGCAGCTTGGTGGACAGGGAGACTGAAGCTTTCTTT. It codes for CASSLVDRETEAFF.

The genes are TRBV5-1 and TRBJ1-2, with 9 positions matching TRBD1. Trimming at V came to 4 bases and at J to 3 bases, leaving 7 bases not matched to a gene. This CDR3 region has 15 residues. Germline CDR1 SGHRS, CDR2 YFSETQ. CDR3 protein: CASSTPGQGDYGYTF. The CDR3 coding sequence is TGCGCCAGCAGCACCCCGGGACAGGGAGACTATGGCTACACCTTC.

This clonotype was seen many times. The chain couples TRBV5-1 to TRBJ2-5, with D possibly matching TRBD1 (7 bases). V was clipped by 0 bases and J by 4 bases, with 16 bases between them. Germline V gives CDR1 SGHRS, CDR2 YFSETQ. The CDR3 is 16 residues long. CDR3 loop: CASSLGIRGALETQYF. The CDR3 DNA reads as TGCGCCAGCAGCTTGGGAATCAGGGGGGCCCTAGAGACCCAGTACTTC.

The rearrangement joins TRBV7-3 to TRBJ2-1; 8 bases line up with TRBD2. The CDR3 loop spans 14 amino acids. Germline V gives CDR1 SGHTA, CDR2 FQGTGA. The trim removed 5 bases at V and 7 bases at J, leaving 7 bases unmatched. In DNA, the CDR3 is TGTGCCAGCAGCCTCGGGGGGGCCGTGAATGAGCAGTTCTTC. Amino acid sequence: CASSLGGAVNEQFF.

This clonotype has only a few counts. This sequence joins TRBV6-1 and TRBJ2-1; D not resolved. Germline CDR1 and CDR2: MNHNS and SASEGT. With 4 bases removed from V and 3 bases from J, the gap between germline ends came to 13 bases. The CDR3 covers 15 residues. In DNA form, the CDR3 reads TGTGCCAGCAGTGTCCCAGTCCGGAGCTACAATGAGCAGTTCTTC. Translated: CASSVPVRSYNEQFF.

The V call is TRBV7-2, the J call TRBJ2-2; a weak D match, TRBD1 (6 bases). The CDR3 is 18 residues long. Germline CDR1 and CDR2: SGHTA and FQGNSA. The V end lost 5 bases, the J end lost 1 base, and 20 bases lay between the germline ends. In DNA, the CDR3 is TGTGCCAGCAGCACCCCTCGGGGCTCGACAGGGAACACCGGGGAGCTGTTTTTT. This gives the protein CASSTPRGSTGNTGELFF.

This clonotype occurred a few times. The chain carries TRBV6-1 and TRBJ1-1, with D unclear. Germline lookup yields CDR1 MNHNS and CDR2 SASEGT. V gave up 8 bases and J gave up 0 bases, with 7 bases separating them. This CDR3 comprises 12 residues. The chain's CDR3 is CASRGLNTEAFF. CDR3 sequence (DNA): TGTGCCAGCCGAGGGTTGAACACTGAAGCTTTCTTT.

This clonotype was detected only a few times. V gene TRBV3-2 combines with J gene TRBJ2-7; TRBD2 reflects the table's D call only, with no check against the DNA. TRBV3-2 is an annotated pseudogene. The length of the CDR3 is 8 residues. This chain's CDR3 is CPPASPYV. The CDR3 nucleotides are TGTCCCCCTGCCTCCCCTTACGTC.

This clonotype was counted between two and nine times. The chain links TRBV30 to TRBJ1-5; no clear D. The V end lost 1 base, the J end lost 1 base, and 8 bases lay between the germline ends. Looked up from germline, CDR1 is GTSNPN and CDR2 is SVGIG (reference sequence). The CDR3 length is 14 residues. In DNA form, the CDR3 reads TGTGCCTGGAGTGAACCGGCAAGCAATCAGCCCCAGCATTTT. It encodes CAWSEPASNQPQHF.

This clonotype has at least ten counts. CDR3: CASSPWGALNTEAFF. In DNA, the CDR3 is TGTGCCAGCTCACCCTGGGGGGCGTTGAACACTGAAGCTTTCTTT. This sequence joins TRBV18 and TRBJ1-1; maybe TRBD1 (6 bases). CDR1 is KGHSH and CDR2 is LQKENI in the germline V gene. CDR3 length: 15 residues. Trimming shortened V by 3 bases and J by 0 bases, and 11 bases separated the two germline ends.

This sequence joins TRBV12-3 or TRBV12-4 and TRBJ2-3, with D hard to call. This CDR3 has 14 residues. Trimming took off 7 bases at V and 5 bases at J, with 16 bases between the two ends. CDR3 sequence: CASNSLSPLDTQYF. The CDR3 DNA sequence: TGTGCCAGCAACTCTCTGTCTCCCCTAGATACGCAGTATTTT.

This clonotype was detected many times. V usage is TRBV24-1 and J usage is TRBJ1-5; 7 bases match TRBD1. Trimming took 5 bases from V and 4 from J; bases not matched to a gene: 7. Germline V gives CDR1 KGHDR, CDR2 SFDVKD. The CDR3 is made up of 15 amino acids. DNA of the CDR3: TGTGCCACCAGTGTTACAGGGGCGCCTAATCAGCCCCAGCATTTT. Translating it yields CATSVTGAPNQPQHF.